This TCR beta chain was captured by sequencing in a study of Tregs in tolerant kidney transplant recipients. This CDR3 spans 12 amino acids. Germline V gene lookup returns CDR1 SNHLY and CDR2 FYNNEI. The V end was cut by 2 bases, the J end by 2 bases, with 4 bases between. Whole-study findings and limits: The most relevant donor-specific Treg TCRbeta repertoire apparently came from expansion with activated donor B cells. Changing PCR primers prevented nucleotide comparison between some patients' samples.

A note on this clone: Its antigen is unidentified.

Recipients received nonmyeloablative bone marrow transplants from related graft donors, with transient mixed chimerism. Some clones are missing from TCRdb's copy, which holds only in-frame ones; the method was immunoSEQ multiplex PCR. Among under 90,000 clones listed, around nine tenths were seen once. Material: CD4+ T cells from blood (PBMCs), obtained 24 months after the transplant. This receptor was obtained from a human patient who received a combined kidney and bone marrow transplant. A subset of T cells may come from the graft donor. This chain uses TRBV2 with TRBJ2-7, with D unresolved. This CDR3 reads CASSERAYEQYF. In nucleotides, the CDR3 is TGTGCCAGCAGTGAAAGAGCCTACGAGCAGTACTTC. Full variable domain (rest looked up from reference TRBV2 and TRBJ2-7): EPEVTQTPSHQVTQMGQEVILRCVPISNHLYFYWYRQILGQKVEFLVSFYNNEISEKSEIFDDQFSVERPDGSNFTLKIRSTKLEDSAMYFCASSERAYEQYFGPGTRLTVT.